This is a list of T cell receptor beta chains from one sample in a study of CD8 T cells in Susac syndrome. One entry per CDR3 protein, called by TCRdb with MiXCR from the immunoSEQ multiplex PCR reads. There are 70,000 to 85,000 distinct CDR3 sequences in the sample; 95% to 96% occur only once, and more than 0.35% lies in the top ten. The material sequenced was CD8+ T cells from PBMCs. The receptors derive from a human donor with Susac syndrome. CDR3s include the opening cysteine and the closing phenylalanine or tryptophan. The D gene is left open where the match is weak. Some rows mark clone size as missing; the rest say once, few, many or name a class of expanded clone.

abundance | j_gene | d_gene | v_gene | CDR3aa | CDR3nt
- | TRBJ2-7 | TRBD2 | TRBV20-1 | CSARDPASGTIAGEQYF | TGCAGTGCTAGAGATCCGGCTAGCGGGACCATCGCTGGGGAGCAGTACTTC
- | TRBJ2-7 | - | TRBV28 | CASSFGYNYEQYF | TGTGCCAGCAGTTTCGGCTACAACTACGAGCAGTACTTC
- | TRBJ2-1 | - | TRBV29-1 | CSVEFPRQSSYNEQFF | TGCAGCGTTGAATTCCCGCGTCAGAGCTCCTACAATGAGCAGTTCTTC
- | TRBJ2-1 | - | TRBV28 | CASTAKGSSYNEQFF | TGTGCCAGCACCGCTAAGGGGAGCTCCTACAATGAGCAGTTCTTC
- | TRBJ2-2 | TRBD2 | TRBV28 | CASKSGRFDTGELFF | TGTGCCAGCAAGAGCGGGAGGTTCGACACCGGGGAGCTGTTTTTT
- | TRBJ1-6 | - | TRBV19 | CASSHRDYSPLHF | TGTGCCAGTAGTCACAGAGATTATTCACCCCTCCACTTT
- | TRBJ1-5 | - | TRBV27 | CASSLLGGDNSNQPQHF | TGTGCCAGCAGTTTATTGGGAGGAGATAATAGCAATCAGCCCCAGCATTTT
- | TRBJ2-1 | TRBD2 | TRBV9 | CASSPGGRGNEQFF | TGTGCCAGCAGCCCGGGCGGGCGGGGGAATGAGCAGTTCTTC
- | TRBJ2-6 | - | TRBV25-1 | CASSEFRGSGANVLTF | TGTGCCAGCAGTGAATTCCGCGGGTCTGGGGCCAACGTCCTGACTTTC
- | TRBJ2-1 | - | TRBV9 | CASGRPDRNEQFF | TGTGCCTCCGGACGACCCGATCGTAATGAGCAGTTCTTC
- | TRBJ1-4 | - | TRBV30 | CAWRETAFEKLFF | TGTGCCTGGCGGGAGACCGCATTTGAAAAACTGTTTTTT
- | TRBJ1-2 | TRBD1 | TRBV7-9 | CASSGQGVNYGYTF | TGTGCCAGCAGCGGACAGGGAGTTAACTATGGCTACACCTTC
once | TRBJ2-2 | - | TRBV7-9 | CASSPDGRELFF | TGTGCCAGCAGCCCAGACGGGAGGGAGCTGTTTTTT
- | TRBJ1-1 | - | TRBV7-9 | CASSSYAGTPSMNTEAFF | TGTGCCAGCAGCTCTTATGCCGGGACACCTTCTATGAACACTGAAGCTTTCTTT
- | TRBJ2-3 | TRBD2 | TRBV2 | CASSGLAGRTDTQYF | TGTGCCAGCAGTGGACTAGCGGGGAGGACAGATACGCAGTATTTT
- | TRBJ2-5 | TRBD2 | TRBV30 | CAWSMTSGEETQYF | TGTGCCTGGTCCATGACTAGCGGGGAAGAGACCCAGTACTTC
- | TRBJ2-1 | - | TRBV29-1 | CSVAVSSYNEQFF | TGCAGCGTTGCGGTAAGCTCCTACAATGAGCAGTTCTTC
- | TRBJ1-2 | - | TRBV5-4 | CASSFGQPDGYTF | TGTGCCAGCAGCTTTGGCCAGCCGGATGGCTACACCTTC
- | TRBJ2-5 | TRBD2 | TRBV3-1 | CASSQDPRRLPRELQETQYF | TGTGCCAGCAGCCAAGATCCTCGACGTCTGCCGCGGGAGCTCCAAGAGACCCAGTACTTC
- | TRBJ2-2 | - | TRBV7-6 | CASSLARTTGELFF | TGTGCCAGCAGCTTAGCCAGAACCACCGGGGAGCTGTTTTTT
once | TRBJ2-3 | TRBD2 | TRBV12-3/TRBV12-4 | CASSGTSGGPTDTQYF | TGTGCCAGCAGCGGGACTAGCGGGGGGCCCACAGATACGCAGTATTTT
- | TRBJ1-1 | - | TRBV5-4 | CASSLRRETENTEAFF | TGTGCCAGCAGCTTGAGGCGTGAGACAGAGAACACTGAAGCTTTCTTT
- | TRBJ2-5 | - | TRBV18 | CASSPPGETQYF | TGTGCCAGCTCACCACCAGGGGAGACCCAGTACTTC
- | TRBJ2-6 | - | TRBV28 | CASSLDSSGANVLTF | TGTGCCAGCAGTTTAGACAGCTCTGGGGCCAACGTCCTGACTTTC
- | TRBJ2-1 | TRBD2 | TRBV9 | CASSVGTSNEQFF | TGTGCCAGCAGCGTAGGGACTAGCAATGAGCAGTTCTTC
- | TRBJ2-1 | - | TRBV3-1 | CASSQELDSSYNEQFF | TGTGCCAGCAGCCAAGAACTAGATAGCTCCTACAATGAGCAGTTCTTC
- | TRBJ2-1 | - | TRBV29-1 | CSVDEVYEQFF | TGCAGCGTTGACGAGGTCTACGAGCAGTTCTTC
once | TRBJ2-1 | - | TRBV4-3 | CASSQDMAYEQFF | TGCGCCAGCAGCCAAGATATGGCCTACGAGCAGTTCTTC
- | TRBJ2-7 | TRBD1 | TRBV10-3 | CAISNLGTGAYEQYF | TGTGCCATCAGCAATCTCGGGACAGGGGCCTACGAGCAGTACTTC
- | TRBJ2-1 | - | TRBV5-1 | CASTMASYNEQFF | TGCGCCAGCACCATGGCCTCCTACAATGAGCAGTTCTTC
- | TRBJ2-3 | - | TRBV7-3 | CASSLGSGSTDTQYF | TGTGCCAGCAGCTTGGGTAGCGGTAGCACAGATACGCAGTATTTT
- | TRBJ2-3 | - | TRBV30 | CAWSVKDLALTDTQYF | TGTGCCTGGAGTGTAAAAGACCTCGCACTCACAGATACGCAGTATTTT
- | TRBJ1-5 | TRBD1 | TRBV6-1 | CASGQGQRDQPQHF | TGTGCCAGCGGCCAGGGACAGAGAGATCAGCCCCAGCATTTT
- | TRBJ2-7 | - | TRBV13 | CASSSSWVSYEQYF | TGTGCCAGCAGCTCCAGTTGGGTCTCCTACGAGCAGTACTTC
- | TRBJ2-3 | - | TRBV11-2 | CASSKNTQYF | TGTGCCAGCAGCAAGAATACGCAGTATTTT
- | TRBJ1-1 | - | TRBV27 | CASSTGPGVTEAFF | TGTGCCAGCAGTACAGGACCCGGAGTCACTGAAGCTTTCTTT
- | TRBJ2-3 | TRBD2 | TRBV7-8 | CASSFGREGEDTQYF | TGTGCCAGCAGCTTCGGTCGGGAGGGAGAAGATACGCAGTATTTT
- | TRBJ2-2 | - | TRBV6-1 | CASSPRARVDTGELFF | TGTGCCAGCAGCCCCCGGGCACGGGTGGACACCGGGGAGCTGTTTTTT
- | TRBJ2-2 | - | TRBV9 | CASGNPNTGELFF | TGTGCCTCGGGCAATCCGAACACCGGGGAGCTGTTTTTT
few | TRBJ2-3 | - | TRBV4-3 | CASSPRGIGADTQYF | TGCGCCAGCAGCCCTCGCGGGATTGGGGCAGATACGCAGTATTTT
- | TRBJ2-4 | - | TRBV4-3 | CASSLKREAKNIQYF | TGCGCCAGCAGCTTGAAGAGGGAAGCCAAAAACATTCAGTACTTC
- | TRBJ2-7 | - | TRBV5-1 | CASSWVPGGNYEQYF | TGCGCCAGCAGCTGGGTCCCAGGGGGGAACTACGAGCAGTACTTC
- | TRBJ2-5 | TRBD1 | TRBV11-2 | CASSWGQGIRLTQYF | TGTGCCAGCAGCTGGGGACAGGGAATACGTTTGACCCAGTACTTC
- | TRBJ2-3 | - | TRBV7-9 | CASITTQGTDTQYF | TGTGCCAGTATTACTACGCAGGGCACAGATACGCAGTATTTT
- | TRBJ2-5 | - | TRBV7-3 | CASSIDTGETQYF | TGTGCCAGCAGCATAGACACGGGGGAGACCCAGTACTTC
- | TRBJ2-1 | - | TRBV29-1 | CSVETGSSNEQFF | TGCAGCGTTGAAACGGGGTCCAGCAATGAGCAGTTCTTC
- | TRBJ2-1 | TRBD2 | TRBV20-1 | CSASTSGAYNEQFF | TGCAGTGCGTCGACTAGCGGCGCCTACAATGAGCAGTTCTTC
- | TRBJ2-7 | - | TRBV2 | CASSELASYEQYF | TGTGCCAGCAGCGAACTGGCCTCCTACGAGCAGTACTTC
once | TRBJ2-7 | - | TRBV29-1 | CSVEEDSSYEQYF | TGCAGCGTTGAGGAGGACTCCTCCTACGAGCAGTACTTC
- | TRBJ1-6 | - | TRBV5-1 | CASSLWGEDSPLHF | TGCGCCAGCAGCTTGTGGGGGGAAGATTCACCCCTCCACTTT